Listed below are T cell receptor beta chains from one sample, sequenced in a study of read filtering for tumor transcriptome and immune sequencing. TCRdb analysed the reads with MiXCR anew, one entry per CDR3 protein. The table lists under 150,000 distinct CDR3 sequences, approximately 13% of them singletons. Sequences were obtained from a population of CD138-negative cells sorted from bone marrow. The receptors derive from a donor over 35 with multiple myeloma. Both conserved end residues are part of each CDR3. D genes are given only for firm matches. Size is omitted from some rows. Given values are once, few, many or a class for expanded clones.

j_call clone_size v_call d_call cdr3_nt cdr3_aa
TRBJ2-2 . TRBV19 TRBD2 TGTGCCAGTAGTATAAGACTAGCGGGCCTCACCGGGGAGCTGTTTTTT CASSIRLAGLTGELFF
TRBJ2-1 many TRBV24-1 TRBD2 TGTGCCACCAGTGACAACGAAGGGCTAGCGGGAGGGCCCTCCTACAATGAGCAGTTCTTC CATSDNEGLAGGPSYNEQFF
TRBJ2-7 . TRBV10-3 . TGTGCCATCAGCCGCGTAGGCTACGAGCAGTACTTC CAISRVGYEQYF
TRBJ2-5 many TRBV24-1 . TGTGCCACCAGTCGGAACCAAGAGACCCAGTACTTC CATSRNQETQYF
TRBJ2-2 few TRBV11-2 . TGTGCCAGCAGTAAACAGCGGGTTGGGACCGGGGAGCTGTTTTTT CASSKQRVGTGELFF
TRBJ1-3 . TRBV11-2 . TGTGCCAGCAGCTCGGAAGGGAGACAGACTTATTTT CASSSEGRQTYF
TRBJ1-3 . TRBV6-1 . TGTGCCAGCAGTGAAGGATACTTCTCTGGAAACACCATATATTTT CASSEGYFSGNTIYF
TRBJ1-2 many TRBV12-3/TRBV12-4 . TGTGCCAGCAGTTTGCAGGGTCCCTATGGCTACACCTTC CASSLQGPYGYTF
TRBJ2-1 . TRBV7-3 TRBD1 TGTGCCGGCAGCTCCGACAGGGAGAGTCGGTTCTTC CAGSSDRESRFF
TRBJ2-7 many TRBV27 . TGTGCCAGCACCCGGACGGGCCCGAGCTCCTACGAGCAGTACTTC CASTRTGPSSYEQYF
TRBJ1-6 many TRBV19 . TGTGCCACCAAAGCAAGACAGGATCCTAATTCACCCCTCCACTTT CATKARQDPNSPLHF
TRBJ2-2 many TRBV2 . TGTGCCAGCAGTACCATGGGCGGGTACACCGGGGAGCTGTTTTTT CASSTMGGYTGELFF
TRBJ2-1 many TRBV29-1 . TGCAGCGCTGAACGGAATTCCTACAATGAGCAGTTCTTC CSAERNSYNEQFF
TRBJ2-1 many TRBV4-2 TRBD2 TGTGCCAGCAGCCAGGCCCTGCGACTAGCGACAAACAATGAGCAGTTCTTC CASSQALRLATNNEQFF
TRBJ2-1 many TRBV7-8 TRBD1 TGTGCCAGCAGCTGGGACAGGGTTGGGTCCTACAATGAGCAGTTCTTC CASSWDRVGSYNEQFF
TRBJ2-5 few TRBV30 . TGTGCCTGGAGCGAGGACAGCTACCAAGAGACCCAGTACTTC CAWSEDSYQETQYF